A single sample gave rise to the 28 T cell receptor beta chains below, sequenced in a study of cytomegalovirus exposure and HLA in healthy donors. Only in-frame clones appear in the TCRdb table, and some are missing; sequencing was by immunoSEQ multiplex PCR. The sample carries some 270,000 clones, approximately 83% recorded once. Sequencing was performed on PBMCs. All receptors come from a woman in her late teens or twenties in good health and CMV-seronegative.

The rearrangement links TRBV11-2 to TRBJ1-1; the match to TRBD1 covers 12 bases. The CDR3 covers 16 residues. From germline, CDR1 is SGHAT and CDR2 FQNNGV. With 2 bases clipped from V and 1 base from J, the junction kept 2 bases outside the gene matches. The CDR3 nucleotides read TGTGCCAGCAGCTTAAGGGACAGGGGGCCGAACACTGAAGCTTTCTTT. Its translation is CASSLRDRGPNTEAFF.

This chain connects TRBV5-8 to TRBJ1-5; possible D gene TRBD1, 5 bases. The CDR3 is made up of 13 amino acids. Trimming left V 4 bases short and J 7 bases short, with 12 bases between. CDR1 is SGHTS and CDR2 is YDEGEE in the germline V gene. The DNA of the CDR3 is TGTGCCAGCAGCCAGGGTGCCCAGCAGCCCCAGCATTTT. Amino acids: CASSQGAQQPQHF.

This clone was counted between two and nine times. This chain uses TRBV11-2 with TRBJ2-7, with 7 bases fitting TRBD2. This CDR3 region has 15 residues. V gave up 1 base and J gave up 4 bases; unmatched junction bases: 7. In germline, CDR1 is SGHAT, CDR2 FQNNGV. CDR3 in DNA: TGTGCCAGCAGCTTAGCAAGCGGGATGAGATACGAGCAGTACTTC. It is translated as CASSLASGMRYEQYF.

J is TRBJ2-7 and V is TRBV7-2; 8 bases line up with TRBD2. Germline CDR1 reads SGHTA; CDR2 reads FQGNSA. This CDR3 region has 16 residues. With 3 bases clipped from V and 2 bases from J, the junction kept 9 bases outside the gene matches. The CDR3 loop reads CASSFELAVRAYEQYF. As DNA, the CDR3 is TGTGCCAGCAGCTTCGAACTAGCGGTCAGGGCCTACGAGCAGTACTTC.

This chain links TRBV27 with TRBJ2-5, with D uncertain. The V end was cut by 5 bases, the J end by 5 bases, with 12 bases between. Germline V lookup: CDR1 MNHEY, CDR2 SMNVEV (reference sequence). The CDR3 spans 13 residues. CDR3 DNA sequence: TGTGCCAGCAGTCGGAGCATCCGGGAGACCCAGTACTTC. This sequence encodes CASSRSIRETQYF.

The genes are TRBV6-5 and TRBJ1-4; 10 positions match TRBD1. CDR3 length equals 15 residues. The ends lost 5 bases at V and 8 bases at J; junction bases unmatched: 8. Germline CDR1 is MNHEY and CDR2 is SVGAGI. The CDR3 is CASSIRTGGVEKLFF. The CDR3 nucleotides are TGTGCCAGCAGTATACGGACAGGGGGAGTGGAAAAACTGTTTTTT.

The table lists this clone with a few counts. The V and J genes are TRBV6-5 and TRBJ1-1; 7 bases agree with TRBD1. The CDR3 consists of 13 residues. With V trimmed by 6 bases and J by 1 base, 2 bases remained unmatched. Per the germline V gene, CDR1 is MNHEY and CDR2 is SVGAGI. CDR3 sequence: CASRTGRNTEAFF. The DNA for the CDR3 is TGTGCCAGCAGGACAGGGAGGAACACTGAAGCTTTCTTT.

Written as DNA, the CDR3 is TGTGCCAGCAGTTTATGGGCGGGCCCGGGGGATGAGCAGTTCTTC. It translates to CASSLWAGPGDEQFF. The chain couples TRBV28 to TRBJ2-1, with D possibly matching TRBD2 (6 bases). The length of the CDR3 is 15 residues. From germline, CDR1 is MDHEN and CDR2 SYDVKM. Trimming left V 0 bases short and J 8 bases short, with 14 bases between. Variable domain in full (rest from reference TRBV28 and TRBJ2-1): DVKVTQSSRYLVKRTGEKVFLECVQDMDHENMFWYRQDPGLGLRLIYFSYDVKMKEKGDIPEGYSVSREKKERFSLILESASTNQTSMYLCASSLWAGPGDEQFFGPGTRLTVL.

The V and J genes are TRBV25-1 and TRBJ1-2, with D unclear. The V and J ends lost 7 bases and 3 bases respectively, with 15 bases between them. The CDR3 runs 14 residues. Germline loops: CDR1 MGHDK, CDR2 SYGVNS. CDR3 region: CASKADTTDYGYTF. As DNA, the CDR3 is TGTGCCAGCAAGGCAGACACAACGGACTATGGCTACACCTTC.

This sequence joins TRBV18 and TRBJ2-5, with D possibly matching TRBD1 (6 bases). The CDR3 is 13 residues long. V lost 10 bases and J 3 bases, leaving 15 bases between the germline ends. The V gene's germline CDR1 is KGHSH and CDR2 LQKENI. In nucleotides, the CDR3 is TGTGCCAATCGACAGGCGGATGAAGAGACCCAGTACTTC. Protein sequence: CANRQADEETQYF.

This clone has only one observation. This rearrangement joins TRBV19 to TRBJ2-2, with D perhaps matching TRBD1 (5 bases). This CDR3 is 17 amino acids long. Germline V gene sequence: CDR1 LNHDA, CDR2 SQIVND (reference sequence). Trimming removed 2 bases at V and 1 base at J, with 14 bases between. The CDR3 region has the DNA TGTGCCAGTAGTATATTTACTTGGCAGGGGAACACCGGGGAGCTGTTTTTT. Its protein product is CASSIFTWQGNTGELFF.

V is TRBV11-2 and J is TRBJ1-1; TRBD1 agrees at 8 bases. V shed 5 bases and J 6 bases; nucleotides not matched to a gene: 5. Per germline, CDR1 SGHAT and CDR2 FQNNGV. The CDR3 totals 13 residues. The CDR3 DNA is TGTGCCAGCAGCCATGGACAGGGTGCTGAAGCTTTCTTT. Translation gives CASSHGQGAEAFF.

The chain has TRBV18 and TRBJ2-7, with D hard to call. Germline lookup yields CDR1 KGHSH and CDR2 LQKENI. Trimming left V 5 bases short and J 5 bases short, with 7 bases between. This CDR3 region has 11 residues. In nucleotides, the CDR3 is TGTGCCAGCTCAGAGTCGAACGAGCAGTACTTC. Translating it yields CASSESNEQYF.

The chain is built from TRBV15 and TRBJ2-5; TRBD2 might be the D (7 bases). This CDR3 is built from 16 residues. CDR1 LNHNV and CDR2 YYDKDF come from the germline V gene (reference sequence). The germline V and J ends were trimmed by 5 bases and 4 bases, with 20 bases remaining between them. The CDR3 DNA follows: TGTGCCACCAGCCCAAGGGGAGGGGGTATTGGAGAGACCCAGTACTTC. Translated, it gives CATSPRGGGIGETQYF.

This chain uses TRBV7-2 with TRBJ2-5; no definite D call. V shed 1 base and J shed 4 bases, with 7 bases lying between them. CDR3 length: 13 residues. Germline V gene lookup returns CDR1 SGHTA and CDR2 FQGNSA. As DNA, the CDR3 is TGTGCCAGCAGCTTAGGGCCGATAGAGACCCAGTACTTC. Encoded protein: CASSLGPIETQYF.

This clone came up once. CDR3 bases: TGTGCCTGGAGTCGGGACACTGGGGCAGATACGCAGTATTTT. Its protein is CAWSRDTGADTQYF. The rearrangement uses TRBV30 and TRBJ2-3, with D tentatively TRBD1 (6 bases). Trimming took off 2 bases at V and 4 bases at J, with 13 bases between the two ends. Looked up from germline, CDR1 is GTSNPN and CDR2 is SVGIG (reference sequence). This CDR3 has 14 residues.

The DNA of the CDR3 is TGTGCCAGCAGTTTCCCCCTAGCGGGAGTCAACACAGATACGCAGTATTTT. It yields the protein CASSFPLAGVNTDTQYF. The gene calls are TRBV28 and TRBJ2-3, with TRBD2 matching over 10 bases. There are 17 residues in the CDR3. Germline V gives CDR1 MDHEN, CDR2 SYDVKM. The junction had 8 bases not matched to a gene; V was cut back by 3 bases and J by 2 bases. Variable domain in full (rest from reference TRBV28 and TRBJ2-3): DVKVTQSSRYLVKRTGEKVFLECVQDMDHENMFWYRQDPGLGLRLIYFSYDVKMKEKGDIPEGYSVSREKKERFSLILESASTNQTSMYLCASSFPLAGVNTDTQYFGPGTRLTVL.

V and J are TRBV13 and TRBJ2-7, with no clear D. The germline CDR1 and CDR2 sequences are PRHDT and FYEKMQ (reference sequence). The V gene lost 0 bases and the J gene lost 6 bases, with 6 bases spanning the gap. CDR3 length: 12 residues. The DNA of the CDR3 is TGTGCCAGCAGCTTAGGGCCAGGCGAGCAGTACTTC. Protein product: CASSLGPGEQYF. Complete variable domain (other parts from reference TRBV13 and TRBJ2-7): AAGVIQSPRHLIKEKRETATLKCYPIPRHDTVYWYQQGPGQDPQFLISFYEKMQSDKGSIPDRFSAQQFSDYHSELNMSSLELGDSALYFCASSLGPGEQYFGPGTRLTVT.

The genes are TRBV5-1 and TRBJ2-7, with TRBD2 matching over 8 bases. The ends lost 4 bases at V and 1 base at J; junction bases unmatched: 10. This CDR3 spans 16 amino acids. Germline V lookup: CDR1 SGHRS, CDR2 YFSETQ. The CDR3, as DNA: TGCGCCAGCAGCCCAATCGCAGCTAGCGGGTCCTACGAGCAGTACTTC. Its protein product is CASSPIAASGSYEQYF.

The CDR3 DNA sequence: TGTGCCAGCAGAGAGAAACGACAGGGGAGCTCCTACGAGCAGTACTTC. Translation: CASREKRQGSSYEQYF. The rearrangement joins TRBV2 to TRBJ2-7; 8 nucleotides match TRBD1. Germline CDR1 reads SNHLY; CDR2 reads FYNNEI. This CDR3 has 16 amino acids. J gave up 0 bases and V 6 bases, and 10 bases lay outside the gene matches.

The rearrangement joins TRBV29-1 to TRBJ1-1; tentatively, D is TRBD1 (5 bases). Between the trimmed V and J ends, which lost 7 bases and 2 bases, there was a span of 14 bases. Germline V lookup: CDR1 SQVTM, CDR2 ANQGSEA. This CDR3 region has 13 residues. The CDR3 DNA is TGCAGCGCTAACAGACAGACTAACACTGAAGCTTTCTTT. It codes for CSANRQTNTEAFF.

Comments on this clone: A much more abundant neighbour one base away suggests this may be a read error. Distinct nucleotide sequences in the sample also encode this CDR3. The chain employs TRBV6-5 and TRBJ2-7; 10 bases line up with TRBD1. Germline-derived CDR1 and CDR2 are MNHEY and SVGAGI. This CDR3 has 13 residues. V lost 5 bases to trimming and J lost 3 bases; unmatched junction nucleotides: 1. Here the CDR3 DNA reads TGTGCCAGCAGTCGGGACAGGGGCTACGAGCAGTACTTC. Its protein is CASSRDRGYEQYF.

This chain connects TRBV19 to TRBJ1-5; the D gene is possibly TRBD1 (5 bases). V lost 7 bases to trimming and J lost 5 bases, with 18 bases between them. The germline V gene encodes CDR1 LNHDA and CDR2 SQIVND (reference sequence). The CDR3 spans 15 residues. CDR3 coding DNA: TGTGCCAGTATAGGGCGGGGCGAAGGGCATCAGCCCCAGCATTTT. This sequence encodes CASIGRGEGHQPQHF. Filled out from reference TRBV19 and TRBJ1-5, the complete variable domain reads DGGITQSPKYLFRKEGQNVTLSCEQNLNHDAMYWYRQDPGQGLRLIYYSQIVNDFQKGDIAEGYSVSREKKESFPLTVTSAQKNPTAFYLCASIGRGEGHQPQHFGDGTRLSIL.

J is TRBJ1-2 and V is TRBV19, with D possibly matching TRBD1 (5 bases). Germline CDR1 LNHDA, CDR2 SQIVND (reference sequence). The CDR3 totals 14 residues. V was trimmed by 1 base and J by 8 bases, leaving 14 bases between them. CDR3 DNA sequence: TGTGCCAGTAGTATAGTTTATGGAGGGGTCGGCTACACCTTC. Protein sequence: CASSIVYGGVGYTF. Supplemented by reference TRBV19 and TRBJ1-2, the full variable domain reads DGGITQSPKYLFRKEGQNVTLSCEQNLNHDAMYWYRQDPGQGLRLIYYSQIVNDFQKGDIAEGYSVSREKKESFPLTVTSAQKNPTAFYLCASSIVYGGVGYTFGSGTRLTVV.

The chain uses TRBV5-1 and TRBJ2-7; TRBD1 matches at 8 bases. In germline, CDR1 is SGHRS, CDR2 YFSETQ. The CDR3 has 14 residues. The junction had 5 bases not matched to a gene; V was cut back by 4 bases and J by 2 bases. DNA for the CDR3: TGCGCCAGCAGCCCCCAGGGGGCAACCTACGAGCAGTACTTC. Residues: CASSPQGATYEQYF.

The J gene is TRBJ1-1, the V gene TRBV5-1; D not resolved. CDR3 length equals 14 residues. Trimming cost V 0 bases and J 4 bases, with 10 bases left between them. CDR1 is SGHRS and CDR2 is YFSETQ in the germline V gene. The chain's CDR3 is CASSLAGGSTEAFF. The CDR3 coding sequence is TGCGCCAGCAGCTTGGCGGGTGGGAGCACTGAAGCTTTCTTT.

The DNA for the CDR3 is TGTGCCAGCAGCTTAGGAGGGGGCCATCAGCCCCAGCATTTT. It encodes CASSLGGGHQPQHF. The chain links TRBV11-2 to TRBJ1-5; 7 nucleotides line up with TRBD1. The trim removed 1 base at V and 5 bases at J, leaving 2 bases unmatched. This CDR3 spans 14 amino acids. Germline V gene lookup returns CDR1 SGHAT and CDR2 FQNNGV. Looking up the rest from reference TRBV11-2 and TRBJ1-5 gives the full variable domain: EAGVAQSPRYKIIEKRQSVAFWCNPISGHATLYWYQQILGQGPKLLIQFQNNGVVDDSQLPKDRFSAERLKGVDSTLKIQPAKLEDSAVYLCASSLGGGHQPQHFGDGTRLSIL.

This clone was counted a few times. CDR3 protein: CASSGGGNSPLHF. CDR3 bases: TGTGCCAGCAGCGGGGGGGGAAATTCACCCCTCCACTTT. The chain carries TRBV11-3 and TRBJ1-6; possible D gene TRBD1, 5 bases. Germline V gives CDR1 SGHNT, CDR2 YENEEA. Trimming removed 5 bases at V and 7 bases at J, with 9 bases between. The CDR3 covers 13 residues.